This T cell receptor (beta chain) emerged from a study of blood T cell repertoires in COVID-19. Profiling relied on immunoSEQ multiplex PCR, and the TCRdb table lists in-frame clones only, not all of them. Of under 300,000 clones listed, 89% were seen once; the top ten hold 4.6%. This CDR3 contains 17 residues. V was trimmed by 0 bases and J by 1 base, leaving 13 bases between them. Germline values: CDR1 SGHVS, CDR2 FQNEAQ. This clonotype originated in a woman in her 40s who had recovered from COVID-19. The chain carries TRBV7-8 and TRBJ2-4, with D possibly being TRBD2 (6 bases). The specimen was peripheral blood. DNA for the CDR3: TGTGCCAGCAGCTTAGCCGGGGCGGGGCCGGCCAAAAACATTCAGTACTTC. Translated: CASSLAGAGPAKNIQYF. Looking up the rest from reference TRBV7-8 and TRBJ2-4 gives the full variable domain: GAGVSQSPRYKVAKRGQDVALRCDPISGHVSLFWYQQALGQGPEFLTYFQNEAQLDKSGLPSDRFFAERPEGSVSTLKIQRTQQEDSAVYLCASSLAGAGPAKNIQYFGAGTRLSVL.